This section outlines one T cell receptor (beta chain) sequence together with its context. Its specificity is not known. The PCR used 60 Vbeta and 13 Jbeta primers. Only in-frame clones appear in the TCRdb table, and some are missing; sequencing was by immunoSEQ multiplex PCR. This sample carries roughly 280,000 clones, around 66% of them seen once, and the ten largest clones take approximately 2.5%. This sample is part of a study of cytomegalovirus exposure and HLA in healthy donors. Study-wide context: There were roughly 110 million unique TCR beta sequences, drawn from about 190 million T cells, in an earlier analysis.

Study results and limitations: Apart from CMV serostatus, no immune exposure information was available. In vitro testing confirmed a few CMV-associated chains as specific for CMV antigens.

The TCR comes from a female donor in good health and CMV-seronegative. The sample taken for sequencing was PBMCs.

CDR3 amino acids: CASSSGLAAYNEQFF. The CDR3 DNA is TGCGCCAGCAGCTCGGGACTAGCGGCCTACAATGAGCAGTTCTTC. The chain carries TRBV5-1 and TRBJ2-1; TRBD2 agrees at 11 bases. This CDR3 region has 15 residues. Trimming cost V 3 bases and J 2 bases; bases outside gene matches: 1. Germline CDR1 SGHRS, CDR2 YFSETQ.